Shown below are 27 T cell receptor beta chains from a single sample sequenced in a study of blood T cell repertoires in COVID-19. The repertoire was sequenced with immunoSEQ multiplex PCR; TCRdb's copy has only in-frame clones and lacks some. The sample has a few hundred thousand clones, around 90% seen once. The specimen sequenced was PBMCs or T cells enriched from blood (not recorded which). These receptors were obtained from a woman aged 40 to 49 who had been exposed to COVID-19.

The rearrangement links TRBV5-5 to TRBJ1-1, with D uncertain. V lost 4 bases to trimming and J lost 3 bases, with 10 bases between them. The CDR3 has 13 residues. Germline CDR1 is SGHKS and CDR2 is YYEKEE (reference sequence). This chain's CDR3 is CASSRWRDTEAFF. CDR3 bases: TGTGCCAGCAGCCGTTGGAGGGACACTGAAGCTTTCTTT.

The chain uses TRBV12-5 and TRBJ2-1; D is ambiguous. V lost 4 bases, J lost 8 bases, and 12 bases lay in between. This CDR3 has 13 residues. CDR1 LGHNT and CDR2 FRNRAP come from the germline V gene. The CDR3 sequence is CASGWALKDEQFF. In DNA, the CDR3 is TGTGCTAGTGGTTGGGCCTTGAAGGATGAGCAGTTCTTC.

The chain has TRBV6-5 and TRBJ1-2; D possibly corresponds to TRBD1 (5 bases). V shed 2 bases and J shed 3 bases, with 13 bases lying between them. CDR1 and CDR2 from the germline V gene are MNHEY and SVGAGI. The length of the CDR3 is 15 residues. The CDR3: CASSYPGGTHYGYTF. Here the CDR3 DNA reads TGTGCCAGCAGTTACCCCGGAGGGACGCACTATGGCTACACCTTC.

The gene calls are TRBV5-1 and TRBJ2-2; the D is unclear. CDR3 length equals 15 residues. Germline V gene sequence: CDR1 SGHRS, CDR2 YFSETQ. V dropped 0 bases and J dropped 0 bases, with 6 bases sitting between them. The CDR3 DNA reads TGCGCCAGCAGCTTGGCCGTAACGAACACCGGGGAGCTGTTTTTT. It translates to CASSLAVTNTGELFF.

The rearrangement joins TRBV19 to TRBJ2-6; TRBD2 might be the D (5 bases). Trimming shortened V by 4 bases and J by 0 bases, and 13 bases separated the two germline ends. Germline CDR1 reads LNHDA; CDR2 reads SQIVND (reference sequence). The CDR3 loop spans 17 amino acids. CDR3 amino acids: CASSTLGRTSGANVLTF. In nucleotides, the CDR3 is TGTGCCAGTAGTACGCTGGGGAGAACCTCTGGGGCCAACGTCCTGACTTTC. The whole variable domain, filled in from reference TRBV19 and TRBJ2-6, reads DGGITQSPKYLFRKEGQNVTLSCEQNLNHDAMYWYRQDPGQGLRLIYYSQIVNDFQKGDIAEGYSVSREKKESFPLTVTSAQKNPTAFYLCASSTLGRTSGANVLTFGAGSRLTVL.

The rearrangement joins TRBV7-6 to TRBJ2-1; 10 bases match TRBD1. After removal of 5 bases from V and 6 bases from J, the junction contained 10 bases not matched to a gene. The CDR3 contains 16 residues. Per germline, CDR1 SGHVS and CDR2 FNYEAQ. CDR3 DNA: TGTGCCAGCAGCCCGCTCCGGGACAGGGGCAGCAATGAGCAGTTCTTC. This sequence encodes CASSPLRDRGSNEQFF.

V and J are TRBV9 and TRBJ2-1; 11 nucleotides align to TRBD2. After removal of 2 bases from V and 1 base from J, the junction contained 2 bases not matched to a gene. This CDR3 comprises 16 residues. Per the germline V gene, CDR1 is SGDLS and CDR2 is YYNGEE. For the CDR3, the DNA is TGTGCCAGCAGCGTTGGGACTAGCGGATCCTACAATGAGCAGTTCTTC. It codes for CASSVGTSGSYNEQFF.

To note about this clone: Sequence at one end of the junction differs from germline and may be a read error. This chain uses TRBV2 with TRBJ2-5; the D is unclear. CDR3 length: 11 residues. The germline CDR1 and CDR2 sequences are SNHLY and FYNNEI. The DNA of the CDR3 is TGTGCCAGCCTTAAGAGCGAGTGGCCTGACTTC. The encoded protein is CASLKSEWPDF. Looking up the rest from reference TRBV2 and TRBJ2-5 gives the full variable domain: EPEVTQTPSHQVTQMGQEVILRCVPISNHLYFYWYRQILGQKVEFLVSFYNNEISEKSEIFDDQFSVERPDGSNFTLKIRSTKLEDSAMYFCASLKSEWPDFGPGTRLLVL.

The rearrangement uses TRBV28 and TRBJ1-6; 7 bases align to TRBD1. The CDR3 has 18 amino acids. V trimming: 2 bases; J trimming: 9 bases; junction bases outside the gene matches: 16. Germline V CDR1 and CDR2: MDHEN, SYDVKM. DNA for the CDR3: TGTGCCAGCAGTTTAGGGCCCCTCCCGACAGGGAGAAGTTCACCCCTCCACTTT. It translates to CASSLGPLPTGRSSPLHF.

CDR3 amino acids: CASSLGQGVGNTIYF. The DNA for the CDR3 is TGCGCCAGCAGCTTGGGCCAGGGGGTTGGAAACACCATATATTTT. The chain uses TRBV5-1 and TRBJ1-3; 7 positions agree with TRBD1. V dropped 0 bases and J dropped 3; count of bases not matched to a gene: 3. This CDR3 is 15 amino acids long. Germline V gene lookup returns CDR1 SGHRS and CDR2 YFSETQ.

The genes are TRBV2 and TRBJ2-7, with D maybe TRBD1 (5 bases). Germline CDR1 and CDR2: SNHLY and FYNNEI. V lost 7 bases, J lost 4 bases, and 11 bases lay in between. The CDR3 totals 12 residues. The DNA of the CDR3 is TGTGCCAGCAAAGGGGTCGGGTACGAGCAGTACTTC. It yields the protein CASKGVGYEQYF.

The gene calls are TRBV5-8 and TRBJ2-7, with D unclear. CDR1 SGHTS and CDR2 YDEGEE come from the germline V gene. Trimming pared 4 bases from V and 4 bases from J, leaving 9 bases between. This CDR3 is built from 12 residues. CDR3 loop: CASSPTGYEQYV. DNA for the CDR3: TGTGCCAGCAGCCCGACCGGGTACGAGCAGTACGTC.

The chain carries TRBV6-4 and TRBJ1-1; D gene unclear. The V end was cut by 3 bases, the J end by 1 base, with 15 bases between. Per the germline V gene, CDR1 is MRHNA and CDR2 is SNTAGT. This CDR3 region has 16 residues. The CDR3 loop reads CASSERASPRNTEAFF. CDR3 sequence (DNA): TGTGCCAGCAGTGAGCGGGCTTCCCCCAGGAACACTGAAGCTTTCTTT.

The genes are TRBV19 and TRBJ2-1, with D possibly being TRBD2 (6 bases). V dropped 1 base and J dropped 6 bases, with 16 bases sitting between them. The CDR3 loop spans 16 amino acids. Germline V lookup: CDR1 LNHDA, CDR2 SQIVND (reference sequence). CDR3 residues: CASSIVGAGGINEQFF. CDR3 nucleotide sequence: TGTGCCAGTAGTATAGTGGGCGCCGGGGGAATCAATGAGCAGTTCTTC.

This clone was picked up one time. Germline is not matched at one junction end, which may reflect a read error. Other DNA sequences within the sample encode an identical CDR3. The genes are TRBV5-1 and TRBJ1-3, with TRBD1 matching 9 bases. Germline V gene lookup returns CDR1 SGHRS and CDR2 YFSETQ. The length of the CDR3 is 14 residues. The CDR3 region is CASSLGTGGNTIYF. CDR3 in DNA: TGTGCCAGCAGCTTGGGGACAGGGGGAAACACCATATATTTT.

V is TRBV11-3 and J is TRBJ1-1; D gene unclear. Germline CDR1 reads SGHNT; CDR2 reads YENEEA. Trimming pared 1 base from V and 5 bases from J, leaving 14 bases between. The CDR3 sequence is 15 residues long. Here the CDR3 reads CASSLGGQVSTEAFF. CDR3 nucleotides: TGTGCCAGCAGCTTAGGTGGGCAGGTTTCAACTGAAGCTTTCTTT.

The chain joins TRBV7-2 to TRBJ2-3, with D possibly matching TRBD2 (6 bases). V dropped 3 bases and J dropped 1 base, with 14 bases sitting between them. The CDR3 consists of 16 residues. Germline-derived CDR1 and CDR2 are SGHTA and FQGNSA. The CDR3 sequence is CASSFLGGGRTDTQYF. Written as DNA, the CDR3 is TGTGCCAGCAGCTTCCTCGGGGGAGGACGCACAGATACGCAGTATTTT.

About this clone: Sequence at one end of the junction differs from germline and may be a read error. The chain uses TRBV12-3 or TRBV12-4 and TRBJ1-6; D not certain. The CDR3 is made up of 11 amino acids. The CDR3 sequence: CASSSGQRAYF. CDR3 coding DNA: TGTGCCAGCAGTTCGGGTCAGCGAGCATACTTT.

This clone was seen only once. This rearrangement joins TRBV21-1 to TRBJ2-2; the tabulated D call, TRBD2, remains unverified against the DNA. TRBV21-1 constitutes a pseudogene. This CDR3 region has 17 residues. CDR3 region: CASSITGLAVNTGELFF. The CDR3 coding sequence is TGTGCCAGCAGTATCACGGGACTAGCGGTGAACACCGGGGAGCTGTTTTTT.

This chain links TRBV25-1 with TRBJ2-3, with 9 bases aligning to TRBD1. CDR3 length: 15 residues. Per the germline V gene, CDR1 is MGHDK and CDR2 is SYGVNS. The V segment lost 1 base and the J segment 6 bases; nucleotides outside the gene matches: 5. This CDR3 reads CASSEWGQGADTQYF. The CDR3 region has the DNA TGTGCCAGCAGTGAATGGGGACAGGGAGCCGATACGCAGTATTTT.

This chain connects TRBV28 to TRBJ1-1, with 8 bases matching TRBD1. There are 15 residues in the CDR3. Germline-derived CDR1 and CDR2 are MDHEN and SYDVKM. Trimming took 7 bases from V and 1 from J; bases not matched to a gene: 8. CDR3 nucleotide sequence: TGTGCCAGCACCGGGCATGGGACAGGGAACACTGAAGCTTTCTTT. Encoded protein: CASTGHGTGNTEAFF.

The J gene is TRBJ1-3, the V gene TRBV7-2; 8 nucleotides agree with TRBD1. CDR1 and CDR2 (germline): SGHTA, FQGNSA. The CDR3 is 15 amino acids. With V trimmed by 5 bases and J by 1 base, 4 bases remained unmatched. This chain's CDR3 is CASSKTGGSGNTIYF. The CDR3 nucleotides are TGTGCCAGCAGCAAAACAGGGGGTTCTGGAAACACCATATATTTT.

Only one count was recorded for this clone. This sequence joins TRBV18 and TRBJ1-2; TRBD1 is a possible D gene (6 bases). The CDR3 is made up of 15 amino acids. Germline V gene data show CDR1 as KGHSH and CDR2 as LQKENI. With 0 bases removed from V and 8 bases from J, the gap between germline ends came to 16 bases. The CDR3 sequence: CASSPPARGLRGYTF. For the CDR3, the DNA is TGTGCCAGCTCACCACCAGCCAGGGGCCTTAGGGGCTACACCTTC.

The gene calls are TRBV7-2 and TRBJ2-7; 11 bases agree with TRBD1. Trimming removed 1 base from V and 3 bases from J; junction bases left unmatched: 8. The germline V gene encodes CDR1 SGHTA and CDR2 FQGNSA. The CDR3 covers 17 residues. CDR3 amino acids: CASSLGRTGGQIYEQYF. CDR3 nucleotide sequence: TGTGCCAGCAGCTTAGGGAGGACAGGGGGCCAAATCTACGAGCAGTACTTC.

This clone was seen just once. The junction departs from the called germline gene at one end, perhaps through a read error. The V gene is TRBV5-1, the J gene TRBJ1-5, with a tentative D call TRBD1 (6 bases). CDR3 length: 14 amino acids. Germline V lookup: CDR1 SGHRS, CDR2 YFSETQ. CDR3 amino acids: CASSLVGGDQPQHF. CDR3 DNA: TGTGCCAGCAGCTTGGTAGGGGGGGATCAGCCCCAGCATTTT.

The rearrangement links TRBV19 to TRBJ1-1, with 7 positions matching TRBD1. V shed 5 bases and J 1 base; nucleotides not matched to a gene: 7. Germline V gene sequence: CDR1 LNHDA, CDR2 SQIVND (reference sequence). This CDR3 is 15 amino acids long. The CDR3 region has the DNA TGTGCCAGTAGTCCATGGGACAGCACGAACACTGAAGCTTTCTTT. This codes for CASSPWDSTNTEAFF.

The rearrangement uses TRBV4-1 and TRBJ2-1; 11 bases match TRBD2. V lost 1 base and J lost 4; bases outside the gene matches: 12. This CDR3 region has 19 residues. Looked up from germline, CDR1 is MGHRA and CDR2 is YSYEKL. Here the CDR3 reads CASSQGPYSGRARYNEQFF. The CDR3 region has the DNA TGCGCCAGCAGCCAAGGCCCCTATAGCGGGAGGGCCAGGTACAATGAGCAGTTCTTC.